Detailed here is one TCR beta chain. Its antigen is not identified. The data originate from a study of cytomegalovirus exposure and HLA in healthy donors. The study, taken as a whole, reports: Several of the most significant clusters were apparently associated with common viral pathogens in a later analysis. There were 164 TCR beta chains listed as cytomegalovirus-associated.

A multiplex PCR was run with 60 Vbeta primers and 13 Jbeta primers. Generated by immunoSEQ multiplex PCR, the TCRdb table keeps only in-frame clones and is missing some. The sample has about 160,000 clones; around 80% are singletons. Germline assignment: CDR1 MNHEY and CDR2 SMNVEV (reference sequence). This CDR3 has 15 residues. Trimming stripped 2 bases from V and 8 bases from J, with 18 bases between. The receptor comes from a boy under 10 years old in good health and CMV-seronegative. This sequence joins TRBV27 and TRBJ1-2; possibly TRBD1 for D (6 bases). Sample: PBMCs. This CDR3 reads CASSLRGQGLRGYTF. In nucleotides, the CDR3 is TGTGCCAGCAGTTTACGGGGCCAGGGGTTAAGAGGCTACACCTTC.